The T cell receptor (beta chain) described here comes from a study of patients and donors after allogeneic stem cell transplantation. Germline lookup yields CDR1 SGHAT and CDR2 FQNNGV. V shed 3 bases and J 2 bases; nucleotides not matched to a gene: 4. CDR3 length: 15 residues. TCRdb itself ran the RT-PCR reads through MiXCR, one entry per CDR3 protein. The repertoire holds approximately 200,000 distinct CDR3 sequences, with around two fifths as singletons. Sequencing input: blood, either unsorted or a sorted T cell fraction (not recorded which). The V and J genes are TRBV11-2 and TRBJ2-5; 9 positions match TRBD1. The sequence derives from a human donor who was either an allogeneic HSCT recipient or a stem cell or donor lymphocyte infusion donor (not recorded which). It is not recorded whose cells these are; they may come from a transplant donor. The chain's CDR3 is CASSFGTGQQETQYF. The CDR3 DNA reads TGTGCCAGCAGCTTTGGGACAGGGCAACAAGAGACCCAGTACTTC.